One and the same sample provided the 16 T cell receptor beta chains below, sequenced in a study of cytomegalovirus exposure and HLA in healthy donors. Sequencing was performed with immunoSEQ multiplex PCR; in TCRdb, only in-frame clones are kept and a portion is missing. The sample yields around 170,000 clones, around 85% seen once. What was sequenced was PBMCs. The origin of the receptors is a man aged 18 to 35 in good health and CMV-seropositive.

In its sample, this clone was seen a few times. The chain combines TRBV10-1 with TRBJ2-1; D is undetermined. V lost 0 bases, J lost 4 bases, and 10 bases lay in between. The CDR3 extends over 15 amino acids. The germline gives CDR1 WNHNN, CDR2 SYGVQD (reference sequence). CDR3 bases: TGCGCCAGCAGTGAGTCTAGCCCGCGGTACAATGAGCAGTTCTTC. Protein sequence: CASSESSPRYNEQFF.

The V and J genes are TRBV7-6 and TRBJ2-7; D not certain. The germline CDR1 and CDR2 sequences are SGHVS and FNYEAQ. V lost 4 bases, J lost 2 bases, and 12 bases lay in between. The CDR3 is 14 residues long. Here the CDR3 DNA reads TGTGCCAGCAGCTCCGTCGTGCCTACCTACGAGCAGTACTTC. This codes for CASSSVVPTYEQYF.

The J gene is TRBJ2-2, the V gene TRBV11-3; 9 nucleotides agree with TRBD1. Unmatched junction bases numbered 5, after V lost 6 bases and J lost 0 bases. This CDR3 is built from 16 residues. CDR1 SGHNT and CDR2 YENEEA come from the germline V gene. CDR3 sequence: CASREGQGPNTGELFF. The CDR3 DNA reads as TGTGCCAGCAGAGAAGGACAGGGGCCGAACACCGGGGAGCTGTTTTTT.

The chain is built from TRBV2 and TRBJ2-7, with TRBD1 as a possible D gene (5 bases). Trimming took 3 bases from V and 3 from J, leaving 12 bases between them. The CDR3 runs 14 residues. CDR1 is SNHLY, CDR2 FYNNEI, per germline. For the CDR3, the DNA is TGTGCCAGCAGTGACCAGGGTGTATACTACGAGCAGTACTTC. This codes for CASSDQGVYYEQYF.

CDR3 bases: TGTGCCAGCAGCCCCCGCACGACTAGCGGGGGATACAATGAGCAGTTCTTC. Its translation: CASSPRTTSGGYNEQFF. This chain connects TRBV5-6 to TRBJ2-1; 12 bases align to TRBD2. Losses at the gene ends were 4 bases for V and 4 bases for J; bases not matched to a gene: 9. Germline-derived CDR1 and CDR2 are SGHDT and YYEEEE. There are 17 residues in the CDR3.

In DNA, the CDR3 is TGCGCCAGCAGCCCTCGCACTAGCGGGGGTGCAGATACGCAGTATTTT. Its translation is CASSPRTSGGADTQYF. The chain combines TRBV5-1 with TRBJ2-3; 11 nucleotides match TRBD2. The CDR3 consists of 16 residues. Germline V gene sequence: CDR1 SGHRS, CDR2 YFSETQ. Trimming took 4 bases from V and 4 from J; bases not matched to a gene: 8.

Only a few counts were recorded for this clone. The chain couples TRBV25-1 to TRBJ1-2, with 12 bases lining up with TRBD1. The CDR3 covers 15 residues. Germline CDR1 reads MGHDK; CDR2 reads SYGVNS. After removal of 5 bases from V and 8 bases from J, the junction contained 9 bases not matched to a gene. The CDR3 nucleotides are TGTGCCAGCAGTTTGCCGGGACAGGGGGCTGGAGGCTACACCTTC. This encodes CASSLPGQGAGGYTF.

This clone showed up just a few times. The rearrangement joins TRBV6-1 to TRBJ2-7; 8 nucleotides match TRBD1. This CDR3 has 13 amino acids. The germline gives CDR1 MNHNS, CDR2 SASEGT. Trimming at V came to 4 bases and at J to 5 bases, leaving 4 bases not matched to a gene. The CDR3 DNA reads TGTGCCAGCAGTGGCTACAGGGGGAACGAGCAGTACTTC. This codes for CASSGYRGNEQYF.

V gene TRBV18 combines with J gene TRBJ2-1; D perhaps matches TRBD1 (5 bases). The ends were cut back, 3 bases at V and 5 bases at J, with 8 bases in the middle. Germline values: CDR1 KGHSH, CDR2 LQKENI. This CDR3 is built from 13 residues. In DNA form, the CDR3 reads TGTGCCAGCTCACCCGGACAAGACAATGAGCAGTTCTTC. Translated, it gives CASSPGQDNEQFF.

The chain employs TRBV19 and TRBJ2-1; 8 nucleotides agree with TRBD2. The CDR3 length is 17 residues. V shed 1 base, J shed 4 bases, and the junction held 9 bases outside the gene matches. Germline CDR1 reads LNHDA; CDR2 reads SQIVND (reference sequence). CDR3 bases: TGTGCCAGTAGTATAGGAGGGTGGACTAGCCGTTACAATGAGCAGTTCTTC. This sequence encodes CASSIGGWTSRYNEQFF. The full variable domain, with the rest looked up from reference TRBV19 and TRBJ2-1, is DGGITQSPKYLFRKEGQNVTLSCEQNLNHDAMYWYRQDPGQGLRLIYYSQIVNDFQKGDIAEGYSVSREKKESFPLTVTSAQKNPTAFYLCASSIGGWTSRYNEQFFGPGTRLTVL.

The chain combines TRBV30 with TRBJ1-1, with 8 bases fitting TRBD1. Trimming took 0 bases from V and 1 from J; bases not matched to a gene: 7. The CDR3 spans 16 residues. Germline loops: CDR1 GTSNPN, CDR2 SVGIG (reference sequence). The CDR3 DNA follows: TGTGCCTGGAGTGTATTTGGACAGGGCGCGAACACTGAAGCTTTCTTT. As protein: CAWSVFGQGANTEAFF. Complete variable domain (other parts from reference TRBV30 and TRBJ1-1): SQTIHQWPATLVQPVGSPLSLECTVEGTSNPNLYWYRQAAGRGLQLLFYSVGIGQISSEVPQNLSASRPQDRQFILSSKKLLLSDSGFYLCAWSVFGQGANTEAFFGQGTRLTVV.

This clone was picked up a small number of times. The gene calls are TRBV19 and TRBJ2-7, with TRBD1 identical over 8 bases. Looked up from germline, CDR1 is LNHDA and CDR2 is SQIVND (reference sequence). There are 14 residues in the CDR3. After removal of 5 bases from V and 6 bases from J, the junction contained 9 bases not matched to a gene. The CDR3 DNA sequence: TGTGCCAGTAGTCTCACAGGGGGGCGGATCGAGCAGTACTTC. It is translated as CASSLTGGRIEQYF.

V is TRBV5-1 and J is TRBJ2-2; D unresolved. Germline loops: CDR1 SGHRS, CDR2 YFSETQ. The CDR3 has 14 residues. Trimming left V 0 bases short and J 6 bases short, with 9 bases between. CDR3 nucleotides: TGCGCCAGCAGCTTGGGACTTACTTCCGGGGAGCTGTTTTTT. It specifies CASSLGLTSGELFF. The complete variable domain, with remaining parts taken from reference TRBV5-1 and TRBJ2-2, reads KAGVTQTPRYLIKTRGQQVTLSCSPISGHRSVSWYQQTPGQGLQFLFEYFSETQRNKGNFPGRFSGRQFSNSRSEMNVSTLELGDSALYLCASSLGLTSGELFFGEGSRLTVL.

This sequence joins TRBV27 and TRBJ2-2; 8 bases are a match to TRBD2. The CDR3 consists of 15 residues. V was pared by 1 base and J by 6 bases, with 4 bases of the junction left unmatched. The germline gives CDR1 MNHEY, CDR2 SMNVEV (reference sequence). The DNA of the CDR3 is TGTGCCAGCAGTTTATTTCTCGGGGGGGCCGGGGAGCTGTTTTTT. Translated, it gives CASSLFLGGAGELFF.

As DNA, the CDR3 is TGTGCCACCAGCATTGGGACAGCCGAAGCTTTCTTT. Translating gives CATSIGTAEAFF. The rearrangement links TRBV15 to TRBJ1-1; 7 bases are shared with TRBD1. J was trimmed by 8 bases and V by 4 bases; bases with no gene match: 4. CDR1 is LNHNV, CDR2 YYDKDF, per germline (reference sequence). The CDR3 has 12 amino acids. The full variable domain, rest sourced from reference TRBV15 and TRBJ1-1, is DAMVIQNPRYQVTQFGKPVTLSCSQTLNHNVMYWYQQKSSQAPKLLFHYYDKDFNNEADTPDNFQSRRPNTSFCFLDIRSPGLGDTAMYLCATSIGTAEAFFGQGTRLTVV.

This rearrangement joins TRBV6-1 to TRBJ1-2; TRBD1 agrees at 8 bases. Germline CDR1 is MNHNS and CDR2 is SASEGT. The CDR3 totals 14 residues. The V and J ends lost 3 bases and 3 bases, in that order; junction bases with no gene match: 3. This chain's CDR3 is CASSDLDRDYGYTF. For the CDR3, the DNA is TGTGCCAGCAGTGACCTGGACAGGGACTATGGCTACACCTTC.